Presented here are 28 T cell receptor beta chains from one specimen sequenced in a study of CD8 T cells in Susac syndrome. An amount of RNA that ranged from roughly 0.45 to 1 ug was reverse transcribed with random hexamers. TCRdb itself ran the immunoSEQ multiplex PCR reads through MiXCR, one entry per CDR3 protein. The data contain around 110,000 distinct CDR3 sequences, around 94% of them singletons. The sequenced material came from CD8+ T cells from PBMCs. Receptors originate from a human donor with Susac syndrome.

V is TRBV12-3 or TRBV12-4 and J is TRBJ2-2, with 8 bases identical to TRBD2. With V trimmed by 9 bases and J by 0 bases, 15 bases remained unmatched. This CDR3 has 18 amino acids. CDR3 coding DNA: TGTGCCAGTCTCCCTGCCCCTTGGCGGGGGGCGAACACCGGGGAGCTGTTTTTT. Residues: CASLPAPWRGANTGELFF.

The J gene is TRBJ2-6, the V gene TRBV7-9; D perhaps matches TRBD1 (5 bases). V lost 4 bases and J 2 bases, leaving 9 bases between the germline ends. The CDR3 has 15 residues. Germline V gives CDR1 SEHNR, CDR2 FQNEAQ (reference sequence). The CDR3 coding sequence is TGTGCCAGCAGCTCCAGGGTGGCTGGGGCCAACGTCCTGACTTTC. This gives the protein CASSSRVAGANVLTF.

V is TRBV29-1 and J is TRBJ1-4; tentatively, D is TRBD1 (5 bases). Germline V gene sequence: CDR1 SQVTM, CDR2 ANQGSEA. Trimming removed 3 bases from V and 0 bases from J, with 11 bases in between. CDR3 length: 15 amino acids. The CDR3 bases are TGCAGCGTTGACGCAGGGCGTGCAACTAATGAAAAACTGTTTTTT. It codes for CSVDAGRATNEKLFF.

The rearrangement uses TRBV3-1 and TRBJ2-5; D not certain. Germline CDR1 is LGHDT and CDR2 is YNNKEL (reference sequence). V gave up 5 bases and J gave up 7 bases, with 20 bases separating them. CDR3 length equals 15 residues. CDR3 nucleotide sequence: TGTGCCAGCAGCGACCCAGGATCTCATTCCGTGACCCAGTACTTC. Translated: CASSDPGSHSVTQYF.

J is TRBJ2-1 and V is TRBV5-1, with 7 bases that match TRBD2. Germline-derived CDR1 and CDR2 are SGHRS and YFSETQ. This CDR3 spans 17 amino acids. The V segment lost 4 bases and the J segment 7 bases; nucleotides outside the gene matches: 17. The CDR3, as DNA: TGCGCCAGCAGCCTCGAATGGGCGGGGGTTAGTAGGAATGAGCAGTTCTTC. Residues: CASSLEWAGVSRNEQFF.

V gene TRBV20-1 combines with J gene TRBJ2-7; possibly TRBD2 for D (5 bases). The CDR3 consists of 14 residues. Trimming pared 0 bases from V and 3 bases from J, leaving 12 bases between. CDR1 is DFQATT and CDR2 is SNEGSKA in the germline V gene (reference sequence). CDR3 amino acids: CSARDLLEGYEQYF. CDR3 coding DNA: TGCAGTGCTAGAGATTTGCTAGAGGGCTACGAGCAGTACTTC.

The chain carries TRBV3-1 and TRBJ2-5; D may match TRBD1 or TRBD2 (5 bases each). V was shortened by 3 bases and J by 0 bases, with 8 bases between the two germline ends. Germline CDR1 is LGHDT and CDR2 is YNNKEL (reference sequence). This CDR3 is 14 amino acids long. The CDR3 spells CASSHEGYQETQYF. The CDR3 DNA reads TGTGCCAGCAGCCATGAGGGGTACCAAGAGACCCAGTACTTC.

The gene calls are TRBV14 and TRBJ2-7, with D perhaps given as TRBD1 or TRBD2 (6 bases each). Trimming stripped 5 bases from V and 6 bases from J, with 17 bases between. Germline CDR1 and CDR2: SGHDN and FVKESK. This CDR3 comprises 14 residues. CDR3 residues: CASSIRGGPGEQYF. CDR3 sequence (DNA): TGTGCCAGCAGCATTCGAGGGGGGCCTGGCGAGCAGTACTTC.

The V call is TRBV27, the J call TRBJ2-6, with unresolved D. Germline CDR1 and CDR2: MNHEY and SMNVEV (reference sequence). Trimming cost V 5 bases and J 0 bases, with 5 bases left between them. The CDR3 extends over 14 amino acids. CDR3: CASSPFSGANVLTF. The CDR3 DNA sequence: TGTGCCAGCAGTCCGTTCTCTGGGGCCAACGTCCTGACTTTC.

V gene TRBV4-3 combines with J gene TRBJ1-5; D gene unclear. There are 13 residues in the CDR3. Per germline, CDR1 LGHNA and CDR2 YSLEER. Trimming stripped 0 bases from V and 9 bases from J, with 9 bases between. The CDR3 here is CASSQDLGWPQHF. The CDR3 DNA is TGCGCCAGCAGCCAAGATCTGGGGTGGCCCCAGCATTTT.

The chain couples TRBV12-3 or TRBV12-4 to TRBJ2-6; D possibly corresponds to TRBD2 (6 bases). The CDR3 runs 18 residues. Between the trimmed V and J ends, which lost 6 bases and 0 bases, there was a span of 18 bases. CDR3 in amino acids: CASRSTSASLSGANVLTF. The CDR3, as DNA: TGTGCCAGCAGATCGACTAGTGCCTCTCTCTCTGGGGCCAACGTCCTGACTTTC.

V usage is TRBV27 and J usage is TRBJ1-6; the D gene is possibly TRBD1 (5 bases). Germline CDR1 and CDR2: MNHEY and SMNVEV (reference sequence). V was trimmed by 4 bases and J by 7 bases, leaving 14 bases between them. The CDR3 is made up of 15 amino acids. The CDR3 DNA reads TGTGCCAGCAGTTCCCGCCGGGCAGGGAATTCACCCCTCCACTTT. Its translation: CASSSRRAGNSPLHF.

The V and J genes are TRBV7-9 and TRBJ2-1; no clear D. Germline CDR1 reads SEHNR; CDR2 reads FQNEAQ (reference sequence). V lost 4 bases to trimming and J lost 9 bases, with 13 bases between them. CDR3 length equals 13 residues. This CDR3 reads CASSSRVESEQFF. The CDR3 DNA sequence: TGTGCCAGCAGCTCCCGGGTGGAGAGTGAGCAGTTCTTC.

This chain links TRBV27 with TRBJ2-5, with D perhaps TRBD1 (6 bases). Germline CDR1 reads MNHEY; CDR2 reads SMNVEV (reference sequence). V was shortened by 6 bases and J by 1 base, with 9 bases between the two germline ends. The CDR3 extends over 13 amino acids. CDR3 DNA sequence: TGTGCCAGCAGGGGCAGGGGCCAAGAGACCCAGTACTTC. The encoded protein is CASRGRGQETQYF.

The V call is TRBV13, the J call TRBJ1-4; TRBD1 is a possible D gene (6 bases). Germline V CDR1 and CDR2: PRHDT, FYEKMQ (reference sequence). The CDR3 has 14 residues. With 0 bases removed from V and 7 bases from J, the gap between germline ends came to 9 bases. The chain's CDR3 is CASSLGRGVEKLFF. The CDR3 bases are TGTGCCAGCAGCTTAGGCAGGGGAGTTGAAAAACTGTTTTTT.

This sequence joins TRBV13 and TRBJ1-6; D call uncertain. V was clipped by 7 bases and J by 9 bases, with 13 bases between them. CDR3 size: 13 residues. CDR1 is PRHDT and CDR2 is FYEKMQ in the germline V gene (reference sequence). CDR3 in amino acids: CASTQLPGSPLHF. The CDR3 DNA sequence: TGTGCCAGCACACAGCTACCAGGTTCACCCCTCCACTTT.

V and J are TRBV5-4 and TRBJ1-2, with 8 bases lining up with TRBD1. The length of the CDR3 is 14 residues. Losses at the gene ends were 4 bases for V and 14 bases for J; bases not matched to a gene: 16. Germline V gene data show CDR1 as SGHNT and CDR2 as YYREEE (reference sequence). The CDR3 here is CASSHLRDRLEVTF. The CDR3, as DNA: TGTGCCAGCAGCCACCTTCGGGACAGGCTGGAGGTTACCTTC.

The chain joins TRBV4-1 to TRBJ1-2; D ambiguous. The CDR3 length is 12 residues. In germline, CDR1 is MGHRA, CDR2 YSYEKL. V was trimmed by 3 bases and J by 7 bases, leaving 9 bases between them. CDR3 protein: CASSQGSVGYTF. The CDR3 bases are TGCGCCAGCAGCCAGGGTTCCGTTGGCTACACCTTC.

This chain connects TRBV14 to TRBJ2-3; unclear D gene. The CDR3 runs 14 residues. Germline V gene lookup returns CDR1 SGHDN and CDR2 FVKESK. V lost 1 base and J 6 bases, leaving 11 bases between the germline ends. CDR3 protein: CASSQVQPWDTQYF. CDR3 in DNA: TGTGCCAGCAGCCAAGTCCAGCCGTGGGATACGCAGTATTTT. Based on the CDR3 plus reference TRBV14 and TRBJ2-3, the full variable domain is EAGVTQFPSHSVIEKGQTVTLRCDPISGHDNLYWYRRVMGKEIKFLLHFVKESKQDESGMPNNRFLAERTGGTYSTLKVQPAELEDSGVYFCASSQVQPWDTQYFGPGTRLTVL.

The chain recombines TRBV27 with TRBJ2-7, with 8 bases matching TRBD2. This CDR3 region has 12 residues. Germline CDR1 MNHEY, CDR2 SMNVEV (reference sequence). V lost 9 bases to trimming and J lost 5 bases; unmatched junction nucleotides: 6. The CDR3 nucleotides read TGTGCCAGTGGTCGAGCGGGGGACGAGCAGTACTTC. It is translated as CASGRAGDEQYF.

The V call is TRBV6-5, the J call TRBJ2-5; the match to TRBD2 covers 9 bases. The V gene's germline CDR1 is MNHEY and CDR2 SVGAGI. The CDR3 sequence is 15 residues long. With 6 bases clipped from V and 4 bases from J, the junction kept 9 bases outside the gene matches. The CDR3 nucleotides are TGTGCCAGCAGCCTGGGCGGGGGGGCCCGAGAGACCCAGTACTTC. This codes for CASSLGGGARETQYF.

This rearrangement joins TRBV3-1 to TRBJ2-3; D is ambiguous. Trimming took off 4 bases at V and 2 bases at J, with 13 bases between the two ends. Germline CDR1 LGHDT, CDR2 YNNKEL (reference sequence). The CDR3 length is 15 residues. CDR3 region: CASSPIGESTDTQYF. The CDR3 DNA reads TGTGCCAGCAGCCCGATTGGGGAATCCACAGATACGCAGTATTTT.

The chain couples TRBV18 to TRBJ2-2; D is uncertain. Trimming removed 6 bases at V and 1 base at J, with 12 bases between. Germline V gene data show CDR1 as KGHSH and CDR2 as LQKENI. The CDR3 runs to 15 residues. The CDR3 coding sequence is TGTGCCAGCTCGGCCGAGGCCCTGAACACCGGGGAGCTGTTTTTT. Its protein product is CASSAEALNTGELFF.

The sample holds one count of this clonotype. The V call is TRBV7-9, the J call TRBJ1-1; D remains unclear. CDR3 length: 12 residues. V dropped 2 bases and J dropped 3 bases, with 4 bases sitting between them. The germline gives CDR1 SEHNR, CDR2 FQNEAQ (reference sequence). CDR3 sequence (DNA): TGTGCCAGCAGCTTACCAGACACTGAAGCTTTCTTT. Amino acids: CASSLPDTEAFF.

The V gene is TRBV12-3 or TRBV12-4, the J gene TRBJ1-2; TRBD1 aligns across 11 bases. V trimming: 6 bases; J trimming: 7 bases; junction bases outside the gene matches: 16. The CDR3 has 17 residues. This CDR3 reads CASRLGWTGGAATGYTF. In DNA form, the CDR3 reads TGTGCCAGCAGGTTGGGTTGGACAGGGGGCGCGGCGACTGGCTACACCTTC.

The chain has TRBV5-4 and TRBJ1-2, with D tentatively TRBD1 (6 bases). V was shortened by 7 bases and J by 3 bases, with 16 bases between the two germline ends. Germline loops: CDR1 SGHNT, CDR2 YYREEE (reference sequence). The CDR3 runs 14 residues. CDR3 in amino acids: CASQHREGDYGYTF. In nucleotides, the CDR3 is TGTGCCAGCCAGCACCGGGAGGGGGACTATGGCTACACCTTC.

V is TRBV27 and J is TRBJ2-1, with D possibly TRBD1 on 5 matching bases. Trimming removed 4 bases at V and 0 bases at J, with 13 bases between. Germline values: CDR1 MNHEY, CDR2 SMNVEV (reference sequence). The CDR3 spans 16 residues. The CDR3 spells CASSYWTPSSYNEQFF. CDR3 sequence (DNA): TGTGCCAGCAGTTACTGGACACCGAGCTCCTACAATGAGCAGTTCTTC.

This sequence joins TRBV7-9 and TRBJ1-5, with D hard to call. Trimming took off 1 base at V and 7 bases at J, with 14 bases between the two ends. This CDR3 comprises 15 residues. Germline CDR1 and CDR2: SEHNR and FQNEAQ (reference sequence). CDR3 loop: CASSLEVEGSQPQHF. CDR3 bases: TGTGCCAGCAGCTTAGAGGTGGAGGGTTCGCAGCCCCAGCATTTT.